These T cell receptor beta chains were read from a single sample in a study of beta chain features in type 1 diabetes. TCRdb keeps only in-frame clones here, not all; method: immunoSEQ multiplex PCR. The sample has hundreds of thousands of clones, around 15% seen once; the top ten hold about 0.02%. Specimen: naive CD4+ T cells from blood. These receptors were taken from a man aged 18 to 30 with type 1 diabetes. Each CDR3 is given with its conserved first and last residue. The order of the fields is CDR3 length, D gene, clone size, J gene, V gene, CDR3 protein, CDR3 DNA. A D gene is named only where the DNA matches it firmly. Clone size is stated in some rows and not others, as once, few, many or a class when expanded.

13,NA,few,TRBJ2-5,TRBV30,CARALAGSQTQYF,TGTGCCCGAGCTTTGGCCGGGTCGCAGACCCAGTACTTC
15,NA,NA,TRBJ1-6,TRBV7-9,CASSLNPGVGSPLHF,TGTGCCAGCAGCTTGAATCCAGGGGTCGGATCACCCCTCCACTTT
14,TRBD1,few,TRBJ1-5,TRBV2,CASSGTGGFQPQHF,TGTGCCAGCAGTGGGACAGGGGGCTTTCAGCCCCAGCATTTT
13,NA,NA,TRBJ1-5,TRBV7-9,CASSLGNGQPQHF,TGTGCCAGCAGCTTAGGAAACGGGCAGCCCCAGCATTTT
18,TRBD2,few,TRBJ2-7,TRBV7-8,CASSLVGSSGGFTYEQYF,TGTGCCAGCAGCTTAGTCGGGAGTAGCGGGGGTTTCACCTACGAGCAGTACTTC
15,NA,few,TRBJ1-1,TRBV28,CASRLAWGRGTEAFF,TGTGCCAGCAGGCTGGCCTGGGGGAGAGGCACTGAAGCTTTCTTT
14,NA,NA,TRBJ2-3,TRBV18,CASQLLGGTDTQYF,TGTGCCAGTCAACTCTTAGGAGGCACAGATACGCAGTATTTT
16,NA,NA,TRBJ1-5,TRBV2,CASTNRAADGNQPQHF,TGTGCCAGCACCAACCGGGCCGCTGACGGGAATCAGCCCCAGCATTTT
16,TRBD1,NA,TRBJ2-6,TRBV28,CASSRGQGGGANVLTF,TGTGCCAGCAGTAGAGGACAGGGGGGAGGGGCCAACGTCCTGACTTTC
14,NA,NA,TRBJ2-7,TRBV7-9,CASSLVGGTYEQYF,TGTGCCAGCAGCTTAGTCGGGGGTACCTACGAGCAGTACTTC
15,NA,NA,TRBJ2-3,TRBV5-1,CASSPDVGATDTQYF,TGCGCCAGCAGCCCCGACGTGGGGGCCACAGATACGCAGTATTTT
14,NA,NA,TRBJ1-3,TRBV29-1,CSVEGQGLGNTIYF,TGCAGCGTTGAAGGGCAGGGGCTGGGAAACACCATATATTTT
16,NA,few,TRBJ2-3,TRBV4-1,CASSQSPSRGTDTQYF,TGCGCCAGCAGCCAAAGCCCGAGTCGGGGCACAGATACGCAGTATTTT
18,TRBD2,NA,TRBJ2-5,TRBV5-1,CASSLAARWSGGGETQYF,TGCGCCAGCAGCTTGGCCGCGCGGTGGAGCGGGGGCGGAGAGACCCAGTACTTC
13,NA,NA,TRBJ1-2,TRBV6-1,CASSENTIRGYTF,TGTGCCAGCAGTGAAAACACTATTCGTGGCTACACCTTC
13,NA,few,TRBJ1-6,TRBV5-1,CASNLGYNSPLHF,TGCGCCAGCAATCTGGGGTATAATTCACCCCTCCACTTT
12,TRBD1,NA,TRBJ2-7,TRBV2,CASKGQGDEQYF,TGTGCCAGCAAGGGACAGGGGGACGAGCAGTACTTC
12,NA,NA,TRBJ1-1,TRBV5-1,CASSFDFTEAFF,TGCGCCAGCAGCTTTGATTTCACTGAAGCTTTCTTT
13,NA,NA,TRBJ2-3,TRBV2,CASSEELAGTQYF,TGTGCCAGCAGTGAAGAACTAGCCGGTACGCAGTATTTT
12,NA,NA,TRBJ1-1,TRBV15,CATGTRNTEAFF,TGTGCCACCGGAACAAGGAACACTGAAGCTTTCTTT
16,NA,NA,TRBJ2-1,TRBV6-6,CASMPYTGGTYNEQFF,TGTGCCAGCATGCCCTACACAGGTGGCACCTACAATGAGCAGTTCTTC
12,NA,NA,TRBJ1-1,TRBV7-2,CASSPDSGEAFF,TGTGCCAGCAGCCCGGACAGCGGTGAAGCTTTCTTT
12,NA,few,TRBJ1-1,TRBV29-1,CSVSGSNTEAFF,TGCAGCGTGTCAGGTTCGAACACTGAAGCTTTCTTT
11,NA,few,TRBJ2-5,TRBV7-3,CASSSGETQYF,TGTGCCAGCAGCTCCGGGGAGACCCAGTACTTC
16,TRBD2,few,TRBJ2-3,TRBV18,CASSPPGLASTDTQYF,TGTGCCAGCTCACCACCGGGACTAGCTTCCACAGATACGCAGTATTTT
11,TRBD1,NA,TRBJ2-2,TRBV20-1,CLDREVGELFF,TGCCTGGACAGGGAGGTCGGGGAGCTGTTTTTT
17,NA,NA,TRBJ2-7,TRBV14,CASSQDVWPGGPYEQYF,TGTGCCAGCAGCCAAGACGTGTGGCCTGGTGGGCCCTACGAGCAGTACTTC
14,TRBD1,NA,TRBJ2-5,TRBV30,CAWSAKTGGETQYF,TGTGCCTGGAGTGCCAAGACAGGGGGGGAGACCCAGTACTTC
14,NA,NA,TRBJ1-5,TRBV6-4,CASRREHGNQPQHF,TGTGCCAGCAGACGAGAACACGGCAATCAGCCCCAGCATTTT
11,NA,NA,TRBJ1-1,TRBV2,CASRENTEAFF,TGTGCCAGCAGGGAGAACACTGAAGCTTTCTTT
14,TRBD1,few,TRBJ1-2,TRBV5-4,CASSARQGSYGYTF,TGTGCCAGCAGCGCTAGACAGGGTTCCTATGGCTACACCTTC
15,NA,few,TRBJ1-6,TRBV27,CASSLSGGLGSPLHF,TGTGCCAGCAGTTTATCAGGGGGGCTGGGTTCACCCCTCCACTTT
13,TRBD1,NA,TRBJ1-2,TRBV7-3,CASSLGQGGGYTF,TGTGCCAGCAGCTTGGGACAGGGTGGTGGCTACACCTTC
13,NA,few,TRBJ1-2,TRBV27,CASSLSGISGYTF,TGTGCCAGCAGTTTGTCAGGGATTTCTGGCTACACCTTC
13,NA,few,TRBJ1-2,TRBV14,CASSQVQTYGYTF,TGTGCCAGCAGCCAAGTTCAGACCTATGGCTACACCTTC
13,TRBD1,few,TRBJ2-5,TRBV7-8,CASSRQGRETQYF,TGTGCCAGCAGTCGACAGGGTAGAGAGACCCAGTACTTC
13,NA,few,TRBJ2-3,TRBV30,CAWSTDGPDTQYF,TGTGCCTGGAGTACCGACGGGCCAGATACGCAGTATTTT
15,NA,few,TRBJ2-1,TRBV5-4,CASSDPKGPGNEQFF,TGTGCCAGCAGCGATCCAAAGGGGCCGGGGAATGAGCAGTTCTTC
13,NA,NA,TRBJ2-5,TRBV6-4,CASSPEGGETQYF,TGTGCCAGCAGTCCCGAGGGGGGGGAGACCCAGTACTTC
13,TRBD1,few,TRBJ2-7,TRBV18,CASSLGQGVEQYF,TGTGCCAGCTCACTTGGACAGGGTGTCGAGCAGTACTTC
14,TRBD1,few,TRBJ2-5,TRBV10-3,CAISLQGNQETQYF,TGTGCCATCAGTCTACAGGGGAACCAAGAGACCCAGTACTTC
14,TRBD1,few,TRBJ2-1,TRBV7-9,CASRVDRDHNEQFF,TGTGCCAGCAGGGTCGACAGGGACCACAATGAGCAGTTCTTC
19,TRBD1,NA,TRBJ1-4,TRBV29-1,CSVLPRDRGRESTNEKLFF,TGCAGCGTTCTCCCCCGGGACAGGGGGCGAGAATCAACTAATGAAAAACTGTTTTTT
14,TRBD1,NA,TRBJ2-7,TRBV29-1,CSVGRTGSSYEQYF,TGCAGCGTTGGCAGGACAGGGAGCTCCTACGAGCAGTACTTC
15,NA,NA,TRBJ2-7,TRBV7-9,CASSLRAGTGYEQYF,TGTGCCAGCAGCTTAAGGGCAGGGACGGGTTACGAGCAGTACTTC
14,NA,few,TRBJ1-6,TRBV9,CASSVPGPRSPLHF,TGTGCCAGCAGCGTACCGGGGCCACGGTCACCCCTCCACTTT